This T cell receptor beta chain was documented in a study of T cells after yellow fever vaccination. Study results and limitations: Once the booster was given, most primary-vaccination clones reappeared, at roughly 96% for CD4 and over 85% for CD8. The secondary response was weaker but peaked faster, day 5 versus 15.

In this sample, this clonotype turned up many times. No antigen is known for it. Trimming removed 6 bases at V and 6 bases at J, with 17 bases between. Germline CDR1 reads SQVTM; CDR2 reads ANQGSEA. The CDR3 sequence is 13 residues long. It was through 5'RACE template switching that TCR cDNA was made, with a universal primer site and UMIs added. Via MiXCR, TCRdb re-called the 5' RACE reads, giving one row per CDR3 protein. Among 250,000 or so distinct CDR3 sequences listed, about 3.9% were seen once. The specimen comprised PBMCs, sampled 15 days after the yellow fever booster vaccination. This rearrangement joins TRBV29-1 to TRBJ1-1; possible D gene TRBD1, 6 bases. The TCR originated in a man younger than 30 who received the YFV17D yellow fever vaccine. The CDR3 sequence is CSVRRGGRPEAFF. CDR3 nucleotide sequence: TGCAGCGTCCGAAGAGGGGGGCGCCCTGAAGCTTTCTTT.